This is a list of T cell receptor beta chains from one sample in a study of T cell responses to AZD1222 COVID-19 vaccine. TCRdb's copy holds only in-frame clones and misses some; the assay was immunoSEQ multiplex PCR. Among 150,000 to 200,000 clones listed, 90% were seen once. The sample consisted of peripheral blood, taken on day 0 of AZD1222 vaccination. The receptors were sampled from an adult in good health. Each CDR3 is given with its conserved first and last residue. The D gene is left open where the match is weak. The size of a clone is reported for some rows only, either as once, few or many, or as a class for expanded clones.

V	size	J	length	D	DNA	CDR3
TRBV28	NA	TRBJ2-2	13	NA	TGTGCCAGCAGTTTAGTCGGGTTCGGGGAGCTGTTTTTT	CASSLVGFGELFF
TRBV10-2	NA	TRBJ2-2	14	TRBD2	TGCGCCAGCATTCCCAGCGGGGGAGGGGGGGAGCTGTTTTTT	CASIPSGGGGELFF
TRBV19	NA	TRBJ1-2	15	TRBD1	TGTGCCAGTAGTATAGTACAGGGGATGAACTATGGCTACACCTTC	CASSIVQGMNYGYTF
TRBV28	NA	TRBJ1-5	14	NA	TGTGCCAGCGGATCAGGGCTGAGAGGCCAGCCCCAGCATTTT	CASGSGLRGQPQHF
TRBV6-2/TRBV6-3	NA	TRBJ1-5	14	NA	TGTGCCAGCAGTTACTCAGGGGGCAATCAGCCCCAGCATTTT	CASSYSGGNQPQHF
TRBV5-1	NA	TRBJ2-5	14	NA	TGCGCCAGCAGCTTGGAACAGGCTCAAGAGACCCAGTACTTC	CASSLEQAQETQYF
TRBV6-2/TRBV6-3	NA	TRBJ1-2	20	NA	TGTGCCAGCAGTTATGTTTATCGGCAAGCCGCCTCGGGGAATTACTATGGCTACACCTTC	CASSYVYRQAASGNYYGYTF
TRBV29-1	NA	TRBJ1-3	12	NA	TGCAGCGTTGACGGGCAGGGAGGCACCATATATTTT	CSVDGQGGTIYF
TRBV19	once	TRBJ1-2	14	NA	TGTGCCAGTAGTAGGCGTCCGAGGAACTATGGCTACACCTTC	CASSRRPRNYGYTF
TRBV5-6	NA	TRBJ1-3	16	NA	TGTGCCAGCAGCCGGACAGCAGGCGCCGGTGGAAACACCATATATTTT	CASSRTAGAGGNTIYF
TRBV6-5	NA	TRBJ2-7	13	NA	TGTGCCAGCAGCCTCGGACGAAACTACGAGCAGTACTTC	CASSLGRNYEQYF
TRBV5-4	NA	TRBJ1-4	15	TRBD1	TGTGCCAGCAGCACAAAACAGGGGGGGGATGAAAAACTGTTTTTT	CASSTKQGGDEKLFF
TRBV7-2	NA	TRBJ2-1	16	NA	TGTGCCAGCAGCCCGGGTTTGACTAGAGTGGGCAATGAGCAGTTCTTC	CASSPGLTRVGNEQFF
TRBV7-3	NA	TRBJ2-2	15	NA	TGTGCCAGCAGCTTCGGACCTCAGAACACCGGGGAGCTGTTTTTT	CASSFGPQNTGELFF
TRBV6-1	NA	TRBJ1-4	16	NA	TGTGCCAGCAGTGGGCAACCGCCCCCAGCTAATGAAAAACTGTTTTTT	CASSGQPPPANEKLFF
TRBV19	NA	TRBJ1-5	15	NA	TGTGCCAGTAGCACCCCGCCAGGCCACAATCAGCCCCAGCATTTT	CASSTPPGHNQPQHF
TRBV7-2	NA	TRBJ2-5	12	NA	TGTGCCAGCAGCTTACGTTTGGGTTCCCCCTACTTC	CASSLRLGSPYF